The 7 T cell receptor beta chains below come from one sample, sequenced in a study of Ad26.COV2.S vaccination and SARS-CoV-2 variants (dated by TCRdb to 2020 to 2022). In the paper's terms, the treatment or condition label means: about 20 received Ad26.COV2.S at low or high dose, single or two shots; several received placebo; per-sample allocation not given. Repertoires of vaccine and placebo recipients were sequenced from samples taken on day 63 after the first injection. Library preparation used the immunoSEQ multiplex PCR assay. Sourced from immuneACCESS, this table was stored by TCRdb with only in-frame sequences that have V and J called. A share of the clones is absent; for the studies checked, an unresolved V gene accounts for under half, and the remainder has no known explanation. The sample table holds about 680,000 clones, of which roughly 90% were seen once. The ten largest clones add up to about 1.5% of the sample.

This sample comprised peripheral blood, obtained in a trial of Ad26.COV2.S vaccine versus placebo. The origin of the receptors is a person between 18 and 59 years old who received the Ad26.COV2.S COVID-19 vaccine or a placebo.

J is TRBJ2-1 and V is TRBV19; 10 bases map to TRBD2. The ends lost 6 bases at V and 4 bases at J; junction bases unmatched: 6. Germline-derived CDR1 and CDR2 are LNHDA and SQIVND (reference sequence). This CDR3 region has 15 residues. For the CDR3, the DNA is TGTGCCAGTAGAAAGCGGGGGGGCCGTTACAATGAGCAGTTCTTC. Translated, it gives CASRKRGGRYNEQFF. The full variable domain, in which reference TRBV19 and TRBJ2-1 provide the parts outside the CDR3, is DGGITQSPKYLFRKEGQNVTLSCEQNLNHDAMYWYRQDPGQGLRLIYYSQIVNDFQKGDIAEGYSVSREKKESFPLTVTSAQKNPTAFYLCASRKRGGRYNEQFFGPGTRLTVL.

V is TRBV15 and J is TRBJ1-2, with 8 bases aligning to TRBD1. V trimming: 3 bases; J trimming: 3 bases; junction bases outside the gene matches: 3. Germline CDR1 and CDR2: LNHNV and YYDKDF (reference sequence). The CDR3 contains 14 residues. DNA for the CDR3: TGTGCCACCAGCAGCCAGGGGGCTCACTATGGCTACACCTTC. This translates into CATSSQGAHYGYTF.

This chain links TRBV18 with TRBJ2-7, with D maybe TRBD2 (6 bases). CDR1 is KGHSH and CDR2 is LQKENI in the germline V gene. The CDR3 runs to 14 residues. Trimming shortened V by 0 bases and J by 2 bases, and 8 bases separated the two germline ends. The CDR3 bases are TGTGCCAGCTCACCACCGGGGGGAGCCTACGAGCAGTACTTC. It codes for CASSPPGGAYEQYF.

The J gene is TRBJ1-6, the V gene TRBV10-2; D call uncertain. Looked up from germline, CDR1 is WSHSY and CDR2 is SAAADI. V shed 3 bases and J shed 6 bases, with 18 bases lying between them. This CDR3 is 17 amino acids long. CDR3 DNA: TGCGCCAGCAGTGACCCGCCATCGAGTGTGGGTAATTCACCCCTCCACTTT. Encoded protein: CASSDPPSSVGNSPLHF.

This sequence joins TRBV3-1 (or the pseudogene TRBV3-2) and TRBJ1-2; no clear D gene. This CDR3 has 18 residues. Trimming shortened V by 0 bases and J by 4 bases, and 21 bases separated the two germline ends. CDR1 is LGHDT and CDR2 is YNNKEL in the germline V gene (reference sequence). The CDR3 reads CASSQDEFVGLNVYGYTF. The CDR3 nucleotides are TGTGCCAGCAGCCAAGATGAATTCGTAGGACTGAACGTCTATGGCTACACCTTC.

The chain carries TRBV14 and TRBJ1-2; D is perhaps TRBD1 (6 bases). The V end lost 4 bases, the J end lost 6 bases, and 12 bases lay between the germline ends. The CDR3 contains 13 residues. CDR1 and CDR2 (germline): SGHDN, FVKESK. Here the CDR3 DNA reads TGTGCCAGCAGCCTACAGGGTTCGAATGGCTACACCTTC. The encoded protein is CASSLQGSNGYTF.

The V and J genes are TRBV10-3 and TRBJ1-2; possible D gene TRBD1, 5 bases. The germline V gene has CDR1 ENHRY and CDR2 SYGVKD. The CDR3 has 15 amino acids. Trimming cost V 2 bases and J 5 bases, with 15 bases left between them. Written as DNA, the CDR3 is TGTGCCATCAGTGAGGAGTGGGGGGGGGAATATGGCTACACCTTC. Translating it yields CAISEEWGGEYGYTF.